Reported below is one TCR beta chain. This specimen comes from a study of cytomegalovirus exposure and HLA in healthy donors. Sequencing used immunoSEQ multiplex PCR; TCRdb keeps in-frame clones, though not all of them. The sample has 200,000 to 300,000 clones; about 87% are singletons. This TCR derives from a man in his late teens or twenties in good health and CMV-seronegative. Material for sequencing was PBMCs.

The DNA of the CDR3 is TGTGCCAGCAGTCGCACTAGCATCTCCTACGAGCAGTACTTC. Translation gives CASSRTSISYEQYF. The chain joins TRBV27 to TRBJ2-7; possible D gene TRBD2, 6 bases. In germline, CDR1 is MNHEY, CDR2 SMNVEV (reference sequence). With 5 bases removed from V and 0 bases from J, the gap between germline ends came to 11 bases. The CDR3 consists of 14 residues.